The present TCR beta chain was sequenced within a study of shared clonotypes between healthy human individuals. The CDR3 has 13 residues. V lost 5 bases and J 8 bases, leaving 13 bases between the germline ends. Germline CDR1 SGHVS, CDR2 FNYEAQ. Produced via immunoSEQ multiplex PCR; TCRdb's table is partial and in-frame only. The data contain more than 550,000 clones, about nine tenths of them singletons. Remarks on this clone: What it binds is unknown.

General study findings and limits: Genetic and exposure-history diversity was limited by the small donor number.

This chain joins TRBV7-6 and TRBJ2-1; the D gene is possibly TRBD1 (6 bases). The sequencing input was memory CD8+ T cells from PBMCs. The subset was: CD45RO+ cells pooled with CCR7-negative TemRA cells. The sequence was collected from a man aged 18 to 30 in good health. Some clones in this sample may be carry-over from other donors' samples. The CDR3 bases are TGTGCCAGCAGCCCCCAAAGGGGGTATGAGCAGTTCTTC. This sequence encodes CASSPQRGYEQFF.